Below are 15 T cell receptor beta chains sequenced from a single sample in a study of PD-L1 blockade in urothelial cancer. Described time point: pretreatment peripheral blood. The method was immunoSEQ multiplex PCR; TCRdb's version includes in-frame clones alone and lacks a portion of them. The table includes roughly 40,000 clones, 88% detected once. The starting material was PBMCs, obtained around atezolizumab (anti-PD-L1) treatment. These receptors all come from a donor older than 35 with urothelial cancer.

This clone has only a few counts. The V call is TRBV25-1, the J call TRBJ1-1, with a tentative D call TRBD1 (5 bases). Deletions cut 0 bases from V and 1 base from J, with 18 bases between. The CDR3 totals 18 residues. Germline V gene sequence: CDR1 MGHDK, CDR2 SYGVNS. Here the CDR3 reads CASSEYVAGRGRNTEAFF. The CDR3 nucleotides are TGTGCCAGCAGTGAATATGTGGCGGGGCGGGGACGGAACACTGAAGCTTTCTTT.

The chain employs TRBV21-1 and TRBJ1-3. TRBV21-1 is marked as a pseudogene. The CDR3 is made up of 17 amino acids. CDR3 coding DNA: TGTGCCAGCAGCACTGGCGGGGTTCCCAACTCTGGAAACACCATATATTTT. Its protein is CASSTGGVPNSGNTIYF.

This chain links TRBV29-1 with TRBJ2-1; 14 bases fit TRBD2. Looked up from germline, CDR1 is SQVTM and CDR2 is ANQGSEA. The trim removed 7 bases at V and 8 bases at J, leaving 7 bases unmatched. This CDR3 comprises 14 residues. Here the CDR3 reads CSAKTSGRADEQFF. The DNA for the CDR3 is TGCAGCGCCAAGACTAGCGGGAGGGCCGATGAGCAGTTCTTC.

The chain employs TRBV5-1 and TRBJ1-1; 10 bases fit TRBD1. After removal of 4 bases from V and 1 base from J, the junction contained 7 bases not matched to a gene. Germline V gene sequence: CDR1 SGHRS, CDR2 YFSETQ. The CDR3 is 16 amino acids. DNA for the CDR3: TGCGCCAGCAGCCCGGGGACAGGGGCCCGGAACACTGAAGCTTTCTTT. This encodes CASSPGTGARNTEAFF.

V usage is TRBV18 and J usage is TRBJ2-5, with TRBD2 as a possible D gene (6 bases). Deletions cut 0 bases from V and 0 bases from J, with 8 bases between. CDR1 and CDR2 (germline): KGHSH, LQKENI. The CDR3 consists of 15 residues. The CDR3 loop is CASSPPRRDQETQYF. CDR3 coding DNA: TGTGCCAGCTCACCACCGAGGAGGGACCAAGAGACCCAGTACTTC.

V gene TRBV9 combines with J gene TRBJ2-7; 9 bases fit TRBD2. CDR1 is SGDLS and CDR2 is YYNGEE in the germline V gene. The V gene end was trimmed by 0 bases and the J gene end by 9 bases; junction bases not matched to a gene: 4. The CDR3 sequence is 13 residues long. CDR3 protein: CASSVGTSGLQYF. CDR3 in DNA: TGTGCCAGCAGCGTAGGAACTAGCGGGCTGCAGTACTTC.

The CDR3 region is CASSDHGGQPQHF. Here the CDR3 DNA reads TGTGCCAGTAGTGACCACGGCGGCCAGCCCCAGCATTTT. The V and J genes are TRBV19 and TRBJ1-5; D remains unclear. V was clipped by 5 bases and J by 7 bases, with 12 bases between them. This CDR3 region has 13 residues. Germline V gene data show CDR1 as LNHDA and CDR2 as SQIVND (reference sequence).

The chain uses TRBV19 and TRBJ1-1, with D possibly being TRBD1 (5 bases). V lost 9 bases to trimming and J lost 4 bases, with 12 bases between them. Per germline, CDR1 LNHDA and CDR2 SQIVND (reference sequence). The CDR3 length is 12 residues. The CDR3 is CASRTWSTEAFF. The CDR3 DNA reads TGTGCCAGCCGGACATGGAGCACTGAAGCTTTCTTT.

This chain connects TRBV7-3 to TRBJ1-1; 7 bases agree with TRBD1. The CDR3 covers 12 residues. Germline assignment: CDR1 SGHTA and CDR2 FQGTGA. CDR3 nucleotides: TGTGTTAAACCGGGACAGTCCCCTGAAGCTTTCTTT. Protein product: CVKPGQSPEAFF. Full variable domain (outside the CDR3, taken from reference TRBV7-3 and TRBJ1-1): GAGVSQTPSNKVTEKGKYVELRCDPISGHTALYWYRQSLGQGPEFLIYFQGTGAADDSGLPNDRFFAVRPEGSVSTLKIQRTERGDSAVYLCVKPGQSPEAFFGQGTRLTVV.

This chain uses TRBV29-1 with TRBJ1-1; 10 bases are a match to TRBD1. This CDR3 region has 13 residues. The germline CDR1 and CDR2 sequences are SQVTM and ANQGSEA. V shed 7 bases, J shed 3 bases, and the junction held 5 bases outside the gene matches. In DNA, the CDR3 is TGCAGCGCACGGACAGGGGGGTACACTGAAGCTTTCTTT. Its protein product is CSARTGGYTEAFF.

The chain recombines TRBV5-6 with TRBJ1-2; 7 bases match TRBD1. Trimming took 0 bases from V and 3 from J; bases not matched to a gene: 11. Looked up from germline, CDR1 is SGHDT and CDR2 is YYEEEE. The length of the CDR3 is 17 residues. Here the CDR3 reads CASSLGFSTGTDYGYTF. As DNA, the CDR3 is TGTGCCAGCAGCTTGGGTTTCTCCACTGGGACAGACTATGGCTACACCTTC.

This chain connects TRBV30 to TRBJ2-5, with TRBD2 identical over 9 bases. The CDR3 has 16 amino acids. CDR1 is GTSNPN, CDR2 SVGIG, per germline (reference sequence). V trimming: 0 bases; J trimming: 7 bases; junction bases outside the gene matches: 12. The CDR3 is CAWSVGAGGPWVTQYF. The CDR3 DNA sequence: TGTGCCTGGAGTGTTGGGGCGGGAGGGCCTTGGGTGACCCAGTACTTC.

The rearrangement uses TRBV9 and TRBJ2-6; TRBD2 is a possible D gene (5 bases). The CDR3 spans 16 residues. The ends were cut back, 4 bases at V and 4 bases at J, with 15 bases in the middle. Germline-derived CDR1 and CDR2 are SGDLS and YYNGEE. The CDR3 bases are TGTGCCAGCAGCAACCGGCCCCCGGGGGGGGCCAACGTCCTGACTTTC. Protein product: CASSNRPPGGANVLTF.

The rearrangement links TRBV11-3 to TRBJ2-3; TRBD2 matches at 12 bases. CDR3 size: 18 residues. Germline CDR1 reads SGHNT; CDR2 reads YENEEA. Losses at the gene ends were 5 bases for V and 4 bases for J; bases not matched to a gene: 13. CDR3: CASSPWTSGMGGPDTQYF. CDR3 nucleotides: TGTGCCAGCAGCCCCTGGACTAGCGGGATGGGGGGGCCAGATACGCAGTATTTT.

The V gene is TRBV7-2, the J gene TRBJ2-7; tentative D call: TRBD2 (5 bases). Between the trimmed V and J ends, which lost 2 bases and 0 bases, there was a span of 11 bases. The germline CDR1 and CDR2 sequences are SGHTA and FQGNSA. This CDR3 has 15 residues. Here the CDR3 reads CASSLSAGISYEQYF. CDR3 in DNA: TGTGCCAGCAGCTTATCGGCCGGGATCTCCTACGAGCAGTACTTC.